Listed here are 17 T cell receptor beta chains from one sample, sequenced in a study of T cell repertoires in cytomegalovirus infection. One entry per CDR3 protein, called by TCRdb with MiXCR from the reads. Of roughly 920,000 distinct CDR3 sequences listed, 31% were seen once; the top ten hold 10% to 15%. Their target antigens are unknown. Sequencing was performed on cultured CD8+ T cells from PBMCs, taken from culture after CMV antigen stimulation. These receptors were collected from a human donor in good health (CMV status not recorded). Some clones in this sample may be carry-over from other donors' samples.

This clonotype was seen only a few times. The chain couples TRBV7-9 to TRBJ2-7; a possible D gene is TRBD1 (6 bases). The germline CDR1 and CDR2 sequences are SEHNR and FQNEAQ (reference sequence). This CDR3 is built from 14 residues. V dropped 4 bases and J dropped 3 bases, with 13 bases sitting between them. The CDR3 loop is CASSSQDRLYEQYF. CDR3 coding DNA: TGTGCCAGCAGCTCTCAGGACAGACTCTACGAGCAGTACTTC.

The chain links TRBV3-1 to TRBJ2-1, with 9 bases matching TRBD1. With 4 bases clipped from V and 8 bases from J, the junction kept 6 bases outside the gene matches. The CDR3 has 14 residues. Germline CDR1 is LGHDT and CDR2 is YNNKEL (reference sequence). CDR3 residues: CASSLPGQGYEQFF. The CDR3 bases are TGTGCCAGCAGCCTGCCGGGACAGGGTTATGAGCAGTTCTTC.

The V and J genes are TRBV5-4 and TRBJ2-7; 9 bases map to TRBD1. This CDR3 has 14 amino acids. Germline V gives CDR1 SGHNT, CDR2 YYREEE (reference sequence). V gave up 3 bases and J gave up 4 bases; unmatched junction bases: 5. The CDR3 loop reads CASSWDRDRYEQYV. The CDR3 bases are TGTGCCAGCAGCTGGGACAGGGACCGTTACGAGCAGTACGTC.

In this sample, this clonotype turned up a few times. V gene TRBV27 combines with J gene TRBJ2-2; D is undetermined. The germline V gene encodes CDR1 MNHEY and CDR2 SMNVEV (reference sequence). CDR3 length equals 12 residues. Deletions cut 4 bases from V and 9 bases from J, with 9 bases between. CDR3 in amino acids: CASSSKLRELFF. In nucleotides, the CDR3 is TGTGCCAGCAGTTCTAAGCTCAGGGAGCTGTTTTTT.

V gene TRBV5-1 combines with J gene TRBJ2-3, with D hard to call. Germline assignment: CDR1 SGHRS and CDR2 YFSETQ. This CDR3 spans 14 amino acids. V lost 4 bases to trimming and J lost 4 bases, with 13 bases between them. Written as DNA, the CDR3 is TGCGCCAGCAGCGATTTAGAGGTCCCAGATACGCAGTATTTT. As protein: CASSDLEVPDTQYF. Variable domain in full (rest from reference TRBV5-1 and TRBJ2-3): KAGVTQTPRYLIKTRGQQVTLSCSPISGHRSVSWYQQTPGQGLQFLFEYFSETQRNKGNFPGRFSGRQFSNSRSEMNVSTLELGDSALYLCASSDLEVPDTQYFGPGTRLTVL.

This clonotype was counted only a few times. This chain joins TRBV15 and TRBJ2-1; perhaps D is TRBD1 or TRBD2 (7 bases each). V was cut by 0 bases and J by 8 bases, with 14 bases left in between. Germline V gene data show CDR1 as LNHNV and CDR2 as YYDKDF (reference sequence). This CDR3 spans 15 amino acids. The CDR3 reads CATSRDRGRGHEQFF. DNA of the CDR3: TGTGCCACCAGCAGAGATCGGGGGAGGGGGCATGAGCAGTTCTTC.

Regarding this clonotype: At one end, the junction sequence differs from germline, possibly due to a read error. The genes are TRBV12-3 or TRBV12-4 and TRBJ2-5; a weak D match, TRBD2 (5 bases). The CDR3 totals 13 residues. The CDR3 DNA is TGTGCCAACAGTTTCCGGGGTCCTGAGACCCAGTACTTC. This translates into CANSFRGPETQYF.

About this clonotype itself: A read error may be the cause here, since a much bigger clone is one base away. V gene TRBV5-1 combines with J gene TRBJ2-5; TRBD1 is a possible D gene (6 bases). The CDR3 is made up of 14 amino acids. Germline V gives CDR1 SGHRS, CDR2 YFSETQ. CDR3 DNA: TGCGCCTGCAGCTTGGCAGGGGTCCAAGAGACCCAGTACTTC. Translated, it gives CACSLAGVQETQYF.

The genes are TRBV7-2 and TRBJ2-5; 7 positions match TRBD2. The V gene end was trimmed by 5 bases and the J gene end by 5 bases; junction bases not matched to a gene: 11. This CDR3 spans 15 amino acids. Per the germline V gene, CDR1 is SGHTA and CDR2 is FQGNSA. Here the CDR3 DNA reads TGTGCCAGCAGCCTTCGGGACGGGGGGTGGGAGACCCAGTACTTC. Amino acids: CASSLRDGGWETQYF.

A few counts support this clonotype. CDR3 protein: CASSKGVRATDTQYF. CDR3 nucleotide sequence: TGTGCCAGCAGCAAAGGGGTTAGGGCCACAGATACGCAGTATTTT. This chain uses TRBV7-2 with TRBJ2-3; D possibly corresponds to TRBD1 (5 bases). Trimming pared 5 bases from V and 2 bases from J, leaving 14 bases between. This CDR3 is 15 amino acids long. In germline, CDR1 is SGHTA, CDR2 FQGNSA.

Ten or more counts support this clonotype. J is TRBJ1-5 and V is TRBV7-2; D is unclear. Trimming removed 1 base from V and 2 bases from J, with 12 bases in between. CDR3 length: 16 residues. The germline CDR1 and CDR2 sequences are SGHTA and FQGNSA. CDR3 sequence: CASSLDSGKGNQPQHF. Written as DNA, the CDR3 is TGTGCCAGCAGCTTAGATTCGGGTAAGGGCAATCAGCCCCAGCATTTT.

The rearrangement uses TRBV20-1 and TRBJ1-4, with 8 bases that match TRBD1. Germline V lookup: CDR1 DFQATT, CDR2 SNEGSKA (reference sequence). This CDR3 region has 15 residues. Trimming removed 4 bases from V and 7 bases from J; junction bases left unmatched: 11. The CDR3 loop reads CSATPATGVVEKLFF. In DNA, the CDR3 is TGCAGTGCTACCCCCGCGACAGGGGTAGTTGAAAAACTGTTTTTT.

The chain recombines TRBV5-6 with TRBJ1-5; D call uncertain. CDR3 length equals 12 residues. V shed 0 bases and J shed 9 bases, with 7 bases lying between them. Germline V gene data show CDR1 as SGHDT and CDR2 as YYEEEE. The CDR3 loop reads CASSLGPRPQHF. CDR3 coding DNA: TGTGCCAGCAGCTTGGGCCCTAGGCCCCAGCATTTT.

J is TRBJ2-3 and V is TRBV9; D gene unclear. This CDR3 contains 14 residues. Trimming removed 2 bases at V and 0 bases at J, with 7 bases between. Germline loops: CDR1 SGDLS, CDR2 YYNGEE. CDR3 protein: CASSVSISTDTQYF. The CDR3 DNA follows: TGTGCCAGCAGCGTCTCCATTAGCACAGATACGCAGTATTTT.

DNA of the CDR3: TGCGCCAGCAGCCAAAAAATAGCGGGGGGGCCTTACAATGAGCAGTTCTTC. It codes for CASSQKIAGGPYNEQFF. The genes are TRBV4-3 and TRBJ2-1; TRBD2 matches 11 bases. Germline V lookup: CDR1 LGHNA, CDR2 YSLEER. V shed 2 bases and J 4 bases; nucleotides not matched to a gene: 7. The CDR3 runs 17 residues.

The J gene is TRBJ2-7, the V gene TRBV6-4; D may be TRBD2 (5 bases). This CDR3 is 13 amino acids long. Germline V lookup: CDR1 MRHNA, CDR2 SNTAGT. The V and J ends lost 0 bases and 6 bases respectively, with 9 bases between them. The CDR3 sequence: CASSDSPGTEQYV. CDR3 DNA sequence: TGTGCCAGCAGTGACTCCCCGGGAACCGAGCAGTACGTC.

This clonotype was recorded at least ten times. This chain connects TRBV7-2 to TRBJ1-2; no clear D. Germline-derived CDR1 and CDR2 are SGHTA and FQGNSA. The ends were cut back, 4 bases at V and 5 bases at J, with 8 bases in the middle. The CDR3 is 12 amino acids. CDR3 sequence reads: CASSSSGYGYTF. For the CDR3, the DNA is TGTGCCAGCAGCTCCTCAGGTTATGGCTACACCTTC.